Below, 31 T cell receptor beta chains from the same sample are listed, as sequenced in a study of T cell responses to AZD1222 COVID-19 vaccine. Method: immunoSEQ multiplex PCR; TCRdb's copy keeps in-frame clones and lacks some. The data hold approximately 150,000 clones, with about 90% observed a single time. The source material was peripheral blood, sampled 28 days after the second AZD1222 dose. The receptor set was obtained from an adult who received the AZD1222 COVID-19 vaccine.

V and J are TRBV4-2 and TRBJ1-4; unclear D gene. Trimming pared 0 bases from V and 0 bases from J, leaving 11 bases between. CDR1 is LGHNA and CDR2 is YNFKEQ in the germline V gene. The CDR3 has 17 residues. This CDR3 is CASSQDRYSATNEKLFF. CDR3 coding DNA: TGTGCCAGCAGCCAAGATCGGTACAGTGCAACTAATGAAAAACTGTTTTTT.

The V call is TRBV28, the J call TRBJ1-1; TRBD1 might be the D (6 bases). This CDR3 is 15 amino acids long. Deletions cut 4 bases from V and 4 bases from J, with 16 bases between. Germline CDR1 is MDHEN and CDR2 is SYDVKM. This chain's CDR3 is CASSSGGEDSTEAFF. DNA of the CDR3: TGTGCCAGCAGTTCCGGGGGAGAGGACAGCACTGAAGCTTTCTTT.

This rearrangement joins TRBV13 to TRBJ2-7, with D possibly called TRBD1 or TRBD2 (5 bases each). V was shortened by 3 bases and J by 7 bases, with 13 bases between the two germline ends. Germline V CDR1 and CDR2: PRHDT, FYEKMQ (reference sequence). The CDR3 sequence is 13 residues long. CDR3 amino acids: CASSLGPLREQYF. In nucleotides, the CDR3 is TGTGCCAGCAGCTTGGGACCTTTAAGAGAGCAGTACTTC.

This clone was counted once. The chain employs TRBV4-1 and TRBJ1-2; D is uncertain. Trimming stripped 0 bases from V and 4 bases from J, with 9 bases between. CDR1 MGHRA and CDR2 YSYEKL come from the germline V gene. The CDR3 contains 14 residues. The CDR3 sequence is CASSQDPGSYGYTF. Written as DNA, the CDR3 is TGCGCCAGCAGCCAAGACCCTGGGAGCTATGGCTACACCTTC.

V is TRBV3-1 (or the pseudogene TRBV3-2) and J is TRBJ1-1; tentative D call: TRBD1 (5 bases). The length of the CDR3 is 13 residues. Looked up from germline, CDR1 is LGHDT and CDR2 is YNNKEL (reference sequence). V lost 4 bases and J 11 bases, leaving 17 bases between the germline ends. CDR3 sequence reads: CASSRDLRGVAFF. CDR3 coding DNA: TGTGCCAGCAGCCGGGACCTCCGGGGGGTGGCTTTCTTT.

The CDR3 sequence is CSAPANYGYTF. The CDR3 DNA reads as TGCAGTGCCCCCGCTAACTATGGCTACACCTTC. The J gene is TRBJ1-2, the V gene TRBV20-1; no reliable D call. Germline loops: CDR1 DFQATT, CDR2 SNEGSKA (reference sequence). CDR3 length: 11 amino acids. The ends were cut back, 6 bases at V and 0 bases at J, with 5 bases in the middle.

The V and J genes are TRBV12-3 or TRBV12-4 and TRBJ1-5, with D hard to call. This CDR3 is built from 13 residues. V was cut by 5 bases and J by 5 bases, with 10 bases left in between. CDR3 coding DNA: TGTGCCAGCAGTCCAAGGGAGGATCAGCCCCAGCATTTT. This encodes CASSPREDQPQHF.

The V gene is TRBV15, the J gene TRBJ1-4; D uncertain. Germline values: CDR1 LNHNV, CDR2 YYDKDF (reference sequence). This CDR3 contains 16 residues. V lost 0 bases and J 4 bases, leaving 12 bases between the germline ends. The DNA for the CDR3 is TGTGCCACCAGCAGAGACCATTCGGGGATTAATGAAAAACTGTTTTTT. As protein: CATSRDHSGINEKLFF.

The chain has TRBV5-1 and TRBJ2-3; tentatively, D is TRBD2 (6 bases). Trimming pared 1 base from V and 6 bases from J, leaving 15 bases between. Germline CDR1 SGHRS, CDR2 YFSETQ. The CDR3 runs to 15 residues. The DNA for the CDR3 is TGCGCCAGCAGCTTGCTCTCTCGAGGAGGGGATACGCAGTATTTT. This encodes CASSLLSRGGDTQYF.

The chain combines TRBV6-1 with TRBJ1-2; no clear D gene. The germline V gene encodes CDR1 MNHNS and CDR2 SASEGT. With 1 base removed from V and 6 bases from J, the gap between germline ends came to 12 bases. There are 14 residues in the CDR3. The CDR3, as DNA: TGTGCCAGCAGTGAAGTAACCGGGATGGATGGCTACACCTTC. It codes for CASSEVTGMDGYTF.

The chain joins TRBV4-1 to TRBJ2-1; 11 positions match TRBD2. Per germline, CDR1 MGHRA and CDR2 YSYEKL. V shed 4 bases, J shed 4 bases, and the junction held 9 bases outside the gene matches. The CDR3 sequence is 17 residues long. The CDR3 protein is CASSRESGLAVYNEQFF. The CDR3 DNA is TGCGCCAGCAGCCGCGAGTCGGGACTAGCGGTTTACAATGAGCAGTTCTTC.

The chain recombines TRBV5-8 with TRBJ2-5; 8 nucleotides align to TRBD2. This CDR3 contains 14 residues. CDR1 and CDR2 (germline): SGHTS, YDEGEE. The V and J ends lost 9 bases and 1 base, in that order; junction bases with no gene match: 8. CDR3 nucleotide sequence: TGTGCCAATGGACGGGGGGGACTCCAAGAGACCCAGTACTTC. Protein product: CANGRGGLQETQYF.

CDR3 DNA: TGTGCCATTCCTCGGGGACTAGGGATGACCGGGGAGCTGTTTTTT. This encodes CAIPRGLGMTGELFF. V usage is TRBV10-3 and J usage is TRBJ2-2; 8 nucleotides agree with TRBD2. The CDR3 loop spans 15 amino acids. V lost 9 bases to trimming and J lost 5 bases; unmatched junction nucleotides: 11. Germline CDR1 reads ENHRY; CDR2 reads SYGVKD.

The chain joins TRBV7-2 to TRBJ1-1; D gene uncertain. The CDR3 totals 16 residues. Germline CDR1 SGHTA, CDR2 FQGNSA. V was cut by 5 bases and J by 0 bases, with 16 bases left in between. In DNA form, the CDR3 reads TGTGCCAGCAGCCTAAACGAGGAGCCCATGAACACTGAAGCTTTCTTT. The encoded protein is CASSLNEEPMNTEAFF.

The rearrangement links TRBV29-1 to TRBJ2-7; D is perhaps TRBD1 or TRBD2 (6 bases each). The CDR3 covers 13 residues. Per the germline V gene, CDR1 is SQVTM and CDR2 is ANQGSEA. Between the trimmed V and J ends, which lost 2 bases and 3 bases, there was a span of 11 bases. CDR3 amino acids: CSVETGGGYEQYF. CDR3 in DNA: TGCAGCGTTGAAACCGGGGGCGGCTACGAGCAGTACTTC.

This clone is a singleton in its sample. The chain links TRBV19 to TRBJ2-7; tentative D call: TRBD2 (6 bases). The CDR3 covers 15 residues. V was trimmed by 5 bases and J by 0 bases, leaving 14 bases between them. Per germline, CDR1 LNHDA and CDR2 SQIVND (reference sequence). In DNA, the CDR3 is TGTGCCAGTAGTGGTGGGAGCGGGCTCTCCTACGAGCAGTACTTC. Protein product: CASSGGSGLSYEQYF. Together with reference TRBV19 and TRBJ2-7, the CDR3 gives the full variable domain: DGGITQSPKYLFRKEGQNVTLSCEQNLNHDAMYWYRQDPGQGLRLIYYSQIVNDFQKGDIAEGYSVSREKKESFPLTVTSAQKNPTAFYLCASSGGSGLSYEQYFGPGTRLTVT.

The chain has TRBV3-1 (or the pseudogene TRBV3-2) and TRBJ1-2; the D gene is possibly TRBD1 (6 bases). The CDR3 is made up of 14 amino acids. V lost 6 bases to trimming and J lost 3 bases, with 14 bases between them. Germline lookup yields CDR1 LGHDT and CDR2 YNNKEL (reference sequence). Written as DNA, the CDR3 is TGTGCCAGCAGAGCGGACCCAGGGGACTATGGCTACACCTTC. Translated: CASRADPGDYGYTF.

The chain couples TRBV3-1 (or the pseudogene TRBV3-2) to TRBJ2-3; 10 positions match TRBD2. The J segment lost 3 bases and the V segment lost 0 bases, leaving 6 bases of the junction unmatched. The CDR3 runs 17 residues. Germline CDR1 and CDR2: LGHDT and YNNKEL (reference sequence). In nucleotides, the CDR3 is TGTGCCAGCAGCCAAGATGGGTGGACTAGCGGAACAGATACGCAGTATTTT. The encoded protein is CASSQDGWTSGTDTQYF.

This chain joins TRBV5-6 and TRBJ1-1, with D maybe TRBD1 (5 bases). Deletions cut 3 bases from V and 0 bases from J, with 6 bases between. Germline assignment: CDR1 SGHDT and CDR2 YYEEEE. The CDR3 sequence is 13 residues long. CDR3 residues: CASSSRVNTEAFF. The CDR3 DNA sequence: TGTGCCAGCAGCTCCAGGGTGAACACTGAAGCTTTCTTT.

V usage is TRBV19 and J usage is TRBJ1-2, with no clear D. CDR3 size: 13 residues. Trimming pared 6 bases from V and 3 bases from J, leaving 11 bases between. The germline gives CDR1 LNHDA, CDR2 SQIVND (reference sequence). The CDR3 DNA reads as TGTGCCAGTAGCCTCGACGGTCACTATGGCTACACCTTC. Translating gives CASSLDGHYGYTF.

The chain recombines TRBV9 with TRBJ2-1; 10 bases line up with TRBD2. Germline V gives CDR1 SGDLS, CDR2 YYNGEE. This CDR3 has 17 amino acids. The V gene end was trimmed by 3 bases and the J gene end by 7 bases; junction bases not matched to a gene: 13. The CDR3 DNA follows: TGTGCCAGCAGCGAGGGTATTACTAGCGGGATAGCGAATGAGCAGTTCTTC. This gives the protein CASSEGITSGIANEQFF.

V is TRBV24-1 and J is TRBJ2-3, with a tentative D call TRBD2 (6 bases). CDR3 length: 13 residues. Germline V gene lookup returns CDR1 KGHDR and CDR2 SFDVKD. V was trimmed by 3 bases and J by 6 bases, leaving 9 bases between them. The CDR3: CATSDGTLDTQYF. In nucleotides, the CDR3 is TGTGCCACCAGTGATGGGACTTTGGATACGCAGTATTTT.

As DNA, the CDR3 is TGTGCCAGCAGTATGGACGCAACCATATATTTT. The encoded protein is CASSMDATIYF. The chain couples TRBV12-3 or TRBV12-4 to TRBJ1-3; no clear D. This CDR3 is 11 amino acids long. Between the trimmed V and J ends, which lost 5 bases and 10 bases, there was a span of 9 bases.

The rearrangement uses TRBV27 and TRBJ1-4, with no clear D. Germline V lookup: CDR1 MNHEY, CDR2 SMNVEV (reference sequence). This CDR3 contains 13 residues. V lost 6 bases and J 8 bases, leaving 13 bases between the germline ends. The DNA for the CDR3 is TGTGCCAGCAGCGCACGAGCGGGGGAAAAACTGTTTTTT. Translated, it gives CASSARAGEKLFF.

This clone has just one count. The chain recombines TRBV7-2 with TRBJ2-1; 15 bases line up with TRBD2. This CDR3 has 15 amino acids. The junction had 2 bases not matched to a gene; V was cut back by 9 bases and J by 2 bases. Per germline, CDR1 SGHTA and CDR2 FQGNSA. CDR3: CASRTSGGAYNEQFF. DNA of the CDR3: TGTGCCAGTCGGACTAGCGGGGGGGCCTACAATGAGCAGTTCTTC.

This clone occurred once. The same CDR3 is also encoded by other DNA sequences in this sample. The V and J genes are TRBV18 and TRBJ1-1, with a weak D call TRBD1 (6 bases). Trimming removed 6 bases from V and 1 base from J, with 9 bases in between. CDR3 length equals 13 residues. The germline V gene encodes CDR1 KGHSH and CDR2 LQKENI. The CDR3 bases are TGTGCCAGCTCTGAGGGGGGGAACACTGAAGCTTTCTTT. Translation gives CASSEGGNTEAFF.

Here the CDR3 reads CATYQRGATYNEQFF. CDR3 DNA sequence: TGTGCCACCTACCAAAGAGGGGCGACCTACAATGAGCAGTTCTTC. The chain employs TRBV18 and TRBJ2-1, with D perhaps matching TRBD1 or TRBD2 (5 bases each). The germline CDR1 and CDR2 sequences are KGHSH and LQKENI. The V gene lost 10 bases and the J gene lost 2 bases, with 18 bases spanning the gap. The CDR3 loop spans 15 amino acids. The complete variable domain, with remaining parts taken from reference TRBV18 and TRBJ2-1, reads NAGVMQNPRHLVRRRGQEARLRCSPMKGHSHVYWYRQLPEEGLKFMVYLQKENIIDESGMPKERFSAEFPKEGPSILRIQQVVRGDSAAYFCATYQRGATYNEQFFGPGTRLTVL.

The chain recombines TRBV9 with TRBJ2-1; 7 bases map to TRBD1. The J segment lost 8 bases and the V segment lost 2 bases, leaving 13 bases of the junction unmatched. CDR3 length: 16 residues. In germline, CDR1 is SGDLS, CDR2 YYNGEE. The CDR3 sequence: CASSVTPGQSFDEQFF. The CDR3 DNA sequence: TGTGCCAGCAGCGTGACTCCGGGACAGTCCTTTGATGAGCAGTTCTTC.

This chain joins TRBV28 and TRBJ1-2; D unresolved. The CDR3 consists of 11 residues. Germline CDR1 and CDR2: MDHEN and SYDVKM. Deletions cut 6 bases from V and 8 bases from J, with 10 bases between. DNA for the CDR3: TGTGCCAGCAGGTATCCTTGGGGCTACACCTTC. This translates into CASRYPWGYTF.

This chain joins TRBV19 and TRBJ1-1; 7 bases fit TRBD1. CDR3 length equals 14 residues. CDR1 LNHDA and CDR2 SQIVND come from the germline V gene (reference sequence). V trimming: 4 bases; J trimming: 4 bases; junction bases outside the gene matches: 6. Written as DNA, the CDR3 is TGTGCCAGTAGTACCCGACAGGGAATCACTGAAGCTTTCTTT. This sequence encodes CASSTRQGITEAFF.

The CDR3 DNA reads TGTGCCAGTAGTTCAAGACTAGCGGGGGGACAAGATACGCAGTATTTT. Translated: CASSSRLAGGQDTQYF. The rearrangement joins TRBV19 to TRBJ2-3; 13 bases match TRBD2. This CDR3 comprises 16 residues. Germline V lookup: CDR1 LNHDA, CDR2 SQIVND (reference sequence). The V segment lost 5 bases and the J segment 5 bases; nucleotides outside the gene matches: 7.